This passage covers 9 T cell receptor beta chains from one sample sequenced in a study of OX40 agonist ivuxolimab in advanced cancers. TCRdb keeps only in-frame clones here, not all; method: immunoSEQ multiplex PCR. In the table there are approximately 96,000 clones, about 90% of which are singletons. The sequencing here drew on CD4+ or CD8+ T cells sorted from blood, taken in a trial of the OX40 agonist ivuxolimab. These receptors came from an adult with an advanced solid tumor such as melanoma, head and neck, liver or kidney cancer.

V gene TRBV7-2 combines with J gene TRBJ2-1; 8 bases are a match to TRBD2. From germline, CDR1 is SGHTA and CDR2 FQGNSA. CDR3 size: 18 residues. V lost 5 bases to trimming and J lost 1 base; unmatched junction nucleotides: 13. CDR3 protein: CASSPQLGAGGSYNEQFF. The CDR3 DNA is TGTGCCAGCAGCCCACAACTGGGGGCGGGAGGTTCCTACAATGAGCAGTTCTTC.

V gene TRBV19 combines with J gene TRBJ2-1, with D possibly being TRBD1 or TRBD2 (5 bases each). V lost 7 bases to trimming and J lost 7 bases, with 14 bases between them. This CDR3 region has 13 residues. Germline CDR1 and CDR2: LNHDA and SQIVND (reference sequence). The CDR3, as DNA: TGTGCCAGTAACGGGGCAGGGATGAATGAGCAGTTCTTC. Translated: CASNGAGMNEQFF.

CDR3 DNA: TGTGCCAGCTCCAGGGACGGATACTCCTACGAGCAGTACTTC. This gives the protein CASSRDGYSYEQYF. The chain uses TRBV18 and TRBJ2-7; D could derive from TRBD1 or TRBD2 (5 bases each). Germline CDR1 is KGHSH and CDR2 is LQKENI. Trimming pared 6 bases from V and 0 bases from J, leaving 12 bases between. The CDR3 has 14 amino acids.

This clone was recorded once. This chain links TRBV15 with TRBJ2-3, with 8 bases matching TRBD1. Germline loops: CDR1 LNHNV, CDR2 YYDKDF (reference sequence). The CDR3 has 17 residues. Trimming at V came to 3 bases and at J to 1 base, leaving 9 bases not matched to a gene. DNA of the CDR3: TGTGCCACCAGCAGGCCAAAGACAGGGGAGGGCACAGATACGCAGTATTTT. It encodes CATSRPKTGEGTDTQYF.

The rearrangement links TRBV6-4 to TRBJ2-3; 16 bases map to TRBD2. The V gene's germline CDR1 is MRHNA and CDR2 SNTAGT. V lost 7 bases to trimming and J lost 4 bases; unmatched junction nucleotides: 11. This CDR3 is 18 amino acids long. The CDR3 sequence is CASIFTGTSGRAADTQYF. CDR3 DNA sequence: TGTGCCAGCATTTTCACCGGGACTAGCGGGAGGGCCGCAGATACGCAGTATTTT.

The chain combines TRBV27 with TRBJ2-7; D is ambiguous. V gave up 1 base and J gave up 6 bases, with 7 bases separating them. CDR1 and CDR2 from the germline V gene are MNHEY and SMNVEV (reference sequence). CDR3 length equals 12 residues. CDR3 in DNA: TGTGCCAGCAGTTTATTAGGTGGCGAGCAGTACTTC. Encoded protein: CASSLLGGEQYF.

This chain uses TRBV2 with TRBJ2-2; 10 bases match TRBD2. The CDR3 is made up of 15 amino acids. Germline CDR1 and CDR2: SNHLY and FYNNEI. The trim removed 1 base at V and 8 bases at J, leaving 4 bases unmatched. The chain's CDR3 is CASSEGGTSVGELFF. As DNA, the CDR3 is TGTGCCAGCAGTGAAGGCGGGACTAGCGTTGGGGAGCTGTTTTTT.

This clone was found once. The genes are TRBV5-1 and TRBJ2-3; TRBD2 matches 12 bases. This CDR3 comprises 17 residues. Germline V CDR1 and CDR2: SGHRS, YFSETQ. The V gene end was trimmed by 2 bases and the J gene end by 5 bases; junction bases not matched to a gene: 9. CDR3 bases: TGCGCCAGCAGCTTAAGGACTAGCGGGGCCGGGGGAGATACGCAGTATTTT. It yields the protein CASSLRTSGAGGDTQYF.

CDR3 sequence reads: CASSLGAGGFAYEQYF. The CDR3 DNA is TGCGCCAGCAGCTTGGGGGCGGGAGGGTTCGCCTACGAGCAGTACTTC. The chain joins TRBV5-1 to TRBJ2-7, with 9 nucleotides matching TRBD2. CDR3 length: 16 amino acids. J was trimmed by 2 bases and V by 0 bases; bases with no gene match: 6. Germline CDR1 reads SGHRS; CDR2 reads YFSETQ.